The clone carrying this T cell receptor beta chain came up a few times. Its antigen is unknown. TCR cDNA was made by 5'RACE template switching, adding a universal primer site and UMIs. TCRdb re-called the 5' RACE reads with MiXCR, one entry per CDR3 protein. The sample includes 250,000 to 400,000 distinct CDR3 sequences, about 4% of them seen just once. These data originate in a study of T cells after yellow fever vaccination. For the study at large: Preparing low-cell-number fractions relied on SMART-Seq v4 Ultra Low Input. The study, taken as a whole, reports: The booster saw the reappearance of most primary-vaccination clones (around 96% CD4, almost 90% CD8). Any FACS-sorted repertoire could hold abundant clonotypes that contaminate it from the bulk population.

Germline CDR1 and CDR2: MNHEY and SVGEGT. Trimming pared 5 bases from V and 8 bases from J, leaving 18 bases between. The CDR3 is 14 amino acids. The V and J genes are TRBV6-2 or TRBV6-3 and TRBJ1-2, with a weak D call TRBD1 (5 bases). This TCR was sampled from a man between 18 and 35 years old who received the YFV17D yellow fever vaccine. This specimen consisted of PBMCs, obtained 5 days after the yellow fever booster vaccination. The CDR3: CASSKQVPTVGYTF. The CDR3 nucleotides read TGTGCCAGCAGTAAACAGGTGCCTACCGTGGGCTACACCTTC.